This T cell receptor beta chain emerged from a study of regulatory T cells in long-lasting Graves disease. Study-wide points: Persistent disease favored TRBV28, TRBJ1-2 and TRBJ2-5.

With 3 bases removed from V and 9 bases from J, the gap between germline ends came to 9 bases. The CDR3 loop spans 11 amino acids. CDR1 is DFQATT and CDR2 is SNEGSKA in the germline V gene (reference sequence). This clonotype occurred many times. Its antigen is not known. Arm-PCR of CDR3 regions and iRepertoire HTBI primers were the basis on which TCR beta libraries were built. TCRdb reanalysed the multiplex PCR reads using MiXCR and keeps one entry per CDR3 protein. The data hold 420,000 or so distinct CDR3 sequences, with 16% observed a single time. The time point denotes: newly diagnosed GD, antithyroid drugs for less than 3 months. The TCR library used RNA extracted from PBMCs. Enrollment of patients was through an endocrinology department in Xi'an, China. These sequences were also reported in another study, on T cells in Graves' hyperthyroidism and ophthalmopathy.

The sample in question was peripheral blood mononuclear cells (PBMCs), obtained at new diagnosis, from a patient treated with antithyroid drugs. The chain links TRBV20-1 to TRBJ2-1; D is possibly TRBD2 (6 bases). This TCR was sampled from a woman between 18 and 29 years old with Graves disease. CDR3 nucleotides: TGCAGTGCTAGGGAGGGAGTTGAGCAGTTCTTC. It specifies CSAREGVEQFF.